These 21 T cell receptor beta chains came from one sample sequenced in a study of T cell changes during pregnancy in multiple sclerosis. Here immunoSEQ multiplex PCR was the method, and the copy in TCRdb shows in-frame clones only, minus some. The table lists approximately 71,000 clones, roughly 92% of them singletons. The sample consisted of peripheral blood, taken in the second trimester of pregnancy. Every receptor here comes from a female donor with multiple sclerosis, enrolled in a pregnancy study.

In this sample, this clone turned up once. The rearrangement joins TRBV5-4 to TRBJ1-2, with a possible D match to TRBD1 (6 bases). V was clipped by 4 bases and J by 7 bases, with 14 bases between them. This CDR3 has 13 amino acids. CDR1 SGHNT and CDR2 YYREEE come from the germline V gene (reference sequence). The CDR3 spells CASSGGGPLGYTF. DNA for the CDR3: TGTGCCAGCAGCGGGGGGGGGCCCCTTGGCTACACCTTC.

V and J are TRBV7-9 and TRBJ1-1; no definite D call. V lost 2 bases to trimming and J lost 10 bases, with 5 bases between them. CDR1 and CDR2 (germline): SEHNR, FQNEAQ (reference sequence). The CDR3 is made up of 10 amino acids. CDR3 protein: CASSLSLAFF. For the CDR3, the DNA is TGTGCCAGCAGCTTATCTTTAGCTTTCTTT. Full variable domain (rest looked up from reference TRBV7-9 and TRBJ1-1): DTGVSQNPRHKITKRGQNVTFRCDPISEHNRLYWYRQTLGQGPEFLTYFQNEAQLEKSRLLSDRFSAERPKGSFSTLEIQRTEQGDSAMYLCASSLSLAFFGQGTRLTVV.

The chain links TRBV7-9 to TRBJ1-1, with no clear D. The CDR3 consists of 13 residues. Germline CDR1 SEHNR, CDR2 FQNEAQ (reference sequence). The V end lost 5 bases, the J end lost 4 bases, and 11 bases lay between the germline ends. The CDR3: CASSPAGSTEAFF. For the CDR3, the DNA is TGTGCCAGCAGCCCCGCAGGCAGCACTGAAGCTTTCTTT.

The chain joins TRBV6-6 to TRBJ2-5; 7 bases align to TRBD1. The CDR3 runs 12 residues. Germline CDR1 is MNHNY and CDR2 is SVGAGI (reference sequence). With V trimmed by 5 bases and J by 4 bases, 1 base remained unmatched. CDR3 nucleotide sequence: TGTGCCAGCAGTGGGACAGCAGAGACCCAGTACTTC. This gives the protein CASSGTAETQYF.

The CDR3 bases are TGTGCCAGCAGCCCCCCGCGGGGAGTGGGCTATGGCTACACCTTC. Amino acids: CASSPPRGVGYGYTF. V is TRBV9 and J is TRBJ1-2; unclear D gene. V was cut by 4 bases and J by 4 bases, with 17 bases left in between. Per the germline V gene, CDR1 is SGDLS and CDR2 is YYNGEE. CDR3 length equals 15 residues.

This chain connects TRBV5-4 to TRBJ2-3; 10 positions match TRBD2. The germline V gene encodes CDR1 SGHNT and CDR2 YYREEE (reference sequence). The CDR3 runs to 16 residues. V gave up 4 bases and J gave up 3 bases; unmatched junction bases: 8. CDR3 coding DNA: TGTGCCAGCAGCACCAGAGCGGGGGGGCGGACAGATACGCAGTATTTT. Translating gives CASSTRAGGRTDTQYF.

DNA of the CDR3: TGTGCCAGTATTGGGGGAGGGACACCCTATGGCTACACCTTC. Translating gives CASIGGGTPYGYTF. The chain has TRBV19 and TRBJ1-2; TRBD1 might be the D (6 bases). This CDR3 spans 14 amino acids. Trimming cost V 7 bases and J 4 bases, with 16 bases left between them. Germline V gives CDR1 LNHDA, CDR2 SQIVND (reference sequence).

The J gene is TRBJ2-1, the V gene TRBV28; TRBD2 matches at 7 bases. This CDR3 has 16 amino acids. Germline values: CDR1 MDHEN, CDR2 SYDVKM. V shed 6 bases, J shed 4 bases, and the junction held 12 bases outside the gene matches. The CDR3 sequence is CASSPPRPGGYNEQFF. CDR3 in DNA: TGTGCCAGCAGCCCCCCTCGGCCGGGAGGTTACAATGAGCAGTTCTTC.

V gene TRBV19 combines with J gene TRBJ2-3, with D unclear. This CDR3 has 15 residues. Germline lookup yields CDR1 LNHDA and CDR2 SQIVND (reference sequence). With 5 bases removed from V and 4 bases from J, the gap between germline ends came to 16 bases. DNA of the CDR3: TGTGCCAGTAGTGTTACCGCCGACTTGGCAGATACGCAGTATTTT. This sequence encodes CASSVTADLADTQYF.

The chain couples TRBV4-3 to TRBJ2-2, with 10 bases aligning to TRBD1. The germline V gene has CDR1 LGHNA and CDR2 YSLEER. The CDR3 is 15 residues long. V shed 1 base, J shed 6 bases, and the junction held 2 bases outside the gene matches. The CDR3 DNA reads TGCGCCAGCAGCCAAGCGGACAGGGGGTCCGGGGAGCTGTTTTTT. It specifies CASSQADRGSGELFF.

The CDR3 DNA reads as TGTGCCAGCAGCCGCCCCTTGGACAGGGATCCCAATCAGCCCCAGCATTTT. It translates to CASSRPLDRDPNQPQHF. This sequence joins TRBV28 and TRBJ1-5, with 8 bases matching TRBD1. The V and J ends lost 6 bases and 3 bases, in that order; junction bases with no gene match: 13. The germline V gene encodes CDR1 MDHEN and CDR2 SYDVKM. This CDR3 contains 17 residues.

This sequence joins TRBV7-2 and TRBJ2-7, with 8 positions matching TRBD2. CDR1 SGHTA and CDR2 FQGNSA come from the germline V gene. The length of the CDR3 is 14 residues. The V and J ends lost 7 bases and 3 bases, in that order; junction bases with no gene match: 8. This CDR3 reads CASNERRGGYEQYF. CDR3 DNA: TGTGCCAGCAACGAACGACGGGGGGGCTACGAGCAGTACTTC.

This clone was observed a few times. V is TRBV5-1 and J is TRBJ2-4, with D unresolved. Germline-derived CDR1 and CDR2 are SGHRS and YFSETQ. Trimming removed 0 bases from V and 0 bases from J, with 4 bases in between. The CDR3 length is 14 residues. CDR3 bases: TGCGCCAGCAGCTTGGGACTAGCCAAAAACATTCAGTACTTC. This gives the protein CASSLGLAKNIQYF.

The rearrangement joins TRBV10-3 to TRBJ1-5; weak D call: TRBD1 (5 bases). V dropped 3 bases and J dropped 6 bases, with 12 bases sitting between them. CDR3 length: 14 amino acids. The germline V gene has CDR1 ENHRY and CDR2 SYGVKD. For the CDR3, the DNA is TGTGCCATCAGTGAAGGGGTGTTAGGTCAGCCCCAGCATTTT. Residues: CAISEGVLGQPQHF.

This sequence joins TRBV6-1 and TRBJ2-5; D perhaps matches TRBD2 (6 bases). Germline-derived CDR1 and CDR2 are MNHNS and SASEGT. This CDR3 region has 14 residues. Deletions cut 7 bases from V and 5 bases from J, with 17 bases between. In nucleotides, the CDR3 is TGTGCCAGCACCGGGGGTGGGAGTGGGGAGACCCAGTACTTC. This translates into CASTGGGSGETQYF.

The chain couples TRBV20-1 to TRBJ2-7; D is perhaps TRBD2 (5 bases). The CDR3 runs to 11 residues. Trimming left V 3 bases short and J 5 bases short, with 8 bases between. Germline V gene sequence: CDR1 DFQATT, CDR2 SNEGSKA (reference sequence). The CDR3, as DNA: TGCAGTGCTAGCCGAGCGGACGAGCAGTACTTC. As protein: CSASRADEQYF.

In DNA form, the CDR3 reads TGTGCCAGCAGCAGACTAGCGGGGGGGTTCAACACCGGGGAGCTGTTTTTT. Its protein product is CASSRLAGGFNTGELFF. The V and J genes are TRBV11-3 and TRBJ2-2; 14 bases are shared with TRBD2. Per the germline V gene, CDR1 is SGHNT and CDR2 is YENEEA. V trimming: 5 bases; J trimming: 2 bases; junction bases outside the gene matches: 4. There are 17 residues in the CDR3.

In this sample, this clone turned up once. The genes are TRBV19 and TRBJ1-1; possibly TRBD1 for D (6 bases). V was cut by 6 bases and J by 4 bases, with 9 bases left in between. Germline CDR1 and CDR2: LNHDA and SQIVND (reference sequence). The CDR3 contains 12 residues. The CDR3: CASRGRGTEAFF. The CDR3 coding sequence is TGTGCCAGTAGAGGCAGGGGCACTGAAGCTTTCTTT.

The chain is built from TRBV9 and TRBJ2-1; possible D gene TRBD1, 6 bases. Germline CDR1 SGDLS, CDR2 YYNGEE. CDR3 length: 16 residues. Trimming stripped 3 bases from V and 6 bases from J, with 19 bases between. The CDR3 region is CASSAPQGSRGNEQFF. CDR3 nucleotide sequence: TGTGCCAGCAGCGCACCACAGGGAAGTAGGGGCAATGAGCAGTTCTTC. Full variable domain (rest looked up from reference TRBV9 and TRBJ2-1): DSGVTQTPKHLITATGQRVTLRCSPRSGDLSVYWYQQSLDQGLQFLIQYYNGEERAKGNILERFSAQQFPDLHSELNLSSLELGDSALYFCASSAPQGSRGNEQFFGPGTRLTVL.

The chain couples TRBV7-9 to TRBJ1-2; the D gene is possibly TRBD1 (6 bases). Trimming shortened V by 5 bases and J by 3 bases, and 10 bases separated the two germline ends. CDR3 length: 13 amino acids. The germline CDR1 and CDR2 sequences are SEHNR and FQNEAQ (reference sequence). The CDR3 loop is CASSPSGDYGYTF. DNA for the CDR3: TGTGCCAGCAGCCCCTCAGGGGACTATGGCTACACCTTC.

V is TRBV5-4 and J is TRBJ1-4, with a tentative D call TRBD1 (6 bases). V was trimmed by 4 bases and J by 8 bases, leaving 18 bases between them. Per the germline V gene, CDR1 is SGHNT and CDR2 is YYREEE (reference sequence). This CDR3 region has 15 residues. The CDR3 bases are TGTGCCAGCAGCCCGGGAGGGGGGACTAGGGAAAAACTGTTTTTT. Translating gives CASSPGGGTREKLFF.